This section outlines one TCR beta chain sequence together with its context. Sequencing was performed with immunoSEQ multiplex PCR; in TCRdb, only in-frame clones are kept and a portion is missing. The sample lists about 280,000 clones; over 85% were seen once. This entry is derived from a study of blood T cell repertoires in COVID-19. The V segment lost 7 bases and the J segment 2 bases; nucleotides outside the gene matches: 10. There are 16 residues in the CDR3. Germline loops: CDR1 LNHDA, CDR2 SQIVND (reference sequence). The chain has TRBV19 and TRBJ2-3, with TRBD2 matching over 9 bases. Sequences were obtained from PBMCs or T cells enriched from blood (not recorded which). The sequence came from a woman aged 55-75 years who had recovered from COVID-19. For the CDR3, the DNA is TGTGCCAGTAACGGCGGGGGGGCCGAATTCACAGATACGCAGTATTTT. It encodes CASNGGGAEFTDTQYF.